Below are 3 T cell receptor beta chains sequenced from a single sample in a study of blood T cell repertoires in COVID-19. Clones were read by immunoSEQ multiplex PCR, and TCRdb kept only the in-frame ones, dropping some. The table lists hundreds of thousands of clones, roughly 85% of them singletons. The sample was peripheral blood. All receptors come from a man aged 50 to 59 with active or convalescent COVID-19.

V and J are TRBV5-6 and TRBJ2-7; 9 bases are a match to TRBD2. The CDR3 contains 15 residues. Germline loops: CDR1 SGHDT, CDR2 YYEEEE. Trimming at V came to 1 base and at J to 5 bases, leaving 7 bases not matched to a gene. The CDR3 DNA reads TGTGCCAGCAGCTTGTTCCGCGGGAGGGTTCACGAGCAGTACTTC. It specifies CASSLFRGRVHEQYF.

The chain recombines TRBV30 with TRBJ2-5; 9 nucleotides match TRBD1. The germline CDR1 and CDR2 sequences are GTSNPN and SVGIG (reference sequence). V lost 2 bases, J lost 4 bases, and 11 bases stayed unmatched. This CDR3 comprises 16 residues. This CDR3 reads CAWSKQGAPPRETQYF. CDR3 in DNA: TGTGCCTGGAGTAAACAGGGGGCACCCCCCCGAGAGACCCAGTACTTC.

As DNA, the CDR3 is TGTGCCAGCAGTTACTCACCAAAAGCGGGAGGGCCTTATAATGAGCAGTTCTTC. This codes for CASSYSPKAGGPYNEQFF. The rearrangement joins TRBV6-2 or TRBV6-3 to TRBJ2-1; TRBD2 matches at 10 bases. Germline CDR1 reads MNHEY; CDR2 reads SVGEGT. The length of the CDR3 is 18 residues. After removal of 0 bases from V and 7 bases from J, the junction contained 12 bases not matched to a gene.